This TCR beta chain originates from a study of response to subunit inactivated influenza vaccine (dated by TCRdb to 2017 to 2018). Looking at the study overall: Deep quantitative profiling of the T cell receptor repertoire was used in the study to follow responses to a trivalent subunit inactivated influenza vaccine.

There are 13 amino acids in the CDR3, from cysteine to phenylalanine inclusive. The read is trimmed to its CDR3 DNA, 39 bases read in frame from base 1. V gives up 2 bases and J gives up 11 bases, and the segment between their germline ends measures 13 bases. This clonotype was recorded many times. Its antigen specificity is not known. No per-base quality is available; no much larger clone lies one base away. General findings and caveats noted by the study authors: It was suggested by the authors that each seasonal influenza vaccination may recruit only a limited number of new T cells.

The method was RT-PCR. The instrument was an Illumina HiSeq 2500. The raw public reads went through TCRdb reprocessing: fastp at Q25, MiXCR clone calling, in-frame beta chains kept. Each CDR3 protein appears once, grouped with its most common genes and DNA. This sample comprises around 570,000 distinct CDR3 sequences, around 8% of them detected only once. Of the sample, around 13% falls within the top ten clones. The receptor's source is a man between 50 and 69 years old who received an inactivated influenza vaccine. Donor details come from another sample of the same person, matched by shared clones. The sample in question was PBMCs from blood, obtained roughly 24 months after vaccination. In this chain, TRBV12-3 or TRBV12-4 is recombined with TRBJ1-5; D gene: possibly TRBD1, on 5 matching bases. The sequence in DNA is TGTGCCAGCAGTTTATCTTCAGGGTACACCCAGCATTTT. Its coded protein is CASSLSSGYTQHF.